The text below deals with one T cell receptor (beta chain). The data belong to a study of blood T cell repertoires in COVID-19. Study background: Sites in the United States, Italy and Spain provided acute and convalescent COVID-19 samples.

This CDR3 region has 14 residues. In germline, CDR1 is GTSNPN, CDR2 SVGIG (reference sequence). Trimming took 5 bases from V and 0 from J, leaving 11 bases between them. In the original workflow: Amplification from reference gene primers served as the basis for estimated nucleated cell counts. Repertoires were generated with immunoSEQ multiplex PCR, while TCRdb's copy carries only in-frame clones and drops some. V and J calls and clone size come straight from that table; D and trimming were deduced from the DNA. The sample has more than 80,000 clones, 85% to 90% seen once. Sequencing was performed on peripheral blood. The clonotype originates from a human donor with active COVID-19. The donor label of this sample is uncertain. J is TRBJ2-1 and V is TRBV30; D perhaps matches TRBD1 (6 bases). The CDR3 is CAWGTSSSYNEQFF. DNA for the CDR3: TGTGCCTGGGGGACATCGAGCTCCTACAATGAGCAGTTCTTC.